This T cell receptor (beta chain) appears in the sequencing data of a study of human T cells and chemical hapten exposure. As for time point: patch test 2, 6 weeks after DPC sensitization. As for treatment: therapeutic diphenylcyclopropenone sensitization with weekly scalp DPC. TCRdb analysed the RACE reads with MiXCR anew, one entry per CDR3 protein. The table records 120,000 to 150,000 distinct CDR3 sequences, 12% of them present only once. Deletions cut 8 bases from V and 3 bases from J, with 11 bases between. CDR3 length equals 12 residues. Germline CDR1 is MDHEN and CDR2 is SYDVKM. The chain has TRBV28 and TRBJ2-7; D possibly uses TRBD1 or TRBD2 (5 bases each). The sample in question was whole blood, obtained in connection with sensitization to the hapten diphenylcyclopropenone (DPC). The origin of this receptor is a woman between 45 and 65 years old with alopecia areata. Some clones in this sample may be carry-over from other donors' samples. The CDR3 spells CASLGRVYEQYF. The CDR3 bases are TGTGCCAGCTTGGGACGGGTCTACGAGCAGTACTTC.